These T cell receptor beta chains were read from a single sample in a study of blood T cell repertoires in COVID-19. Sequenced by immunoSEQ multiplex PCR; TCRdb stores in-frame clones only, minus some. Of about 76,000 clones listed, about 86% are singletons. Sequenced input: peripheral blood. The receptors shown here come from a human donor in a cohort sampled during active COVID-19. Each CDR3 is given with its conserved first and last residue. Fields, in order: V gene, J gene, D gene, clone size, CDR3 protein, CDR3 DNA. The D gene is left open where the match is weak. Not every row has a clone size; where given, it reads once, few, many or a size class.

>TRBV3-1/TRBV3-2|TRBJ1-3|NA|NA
CASSQDAGRAGNTIYF
TGTGCCAGCAGCCAAGACGCGGGAAGGGCTGGAAACACCATATATTTT
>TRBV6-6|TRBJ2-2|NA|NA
CASSYGGGESGELFF
TGTGCCAGCAGTTACGGAGGGGGCGAGAGCGGGGAGCTGTTTTTT
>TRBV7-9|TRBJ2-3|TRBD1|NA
CASSLDREDTQYF
TGTGCCAGCAGCTTGGACAGGGAAGATACGCAGTATTTT
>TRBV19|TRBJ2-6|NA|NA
CASSIGSPNVLTF
TGTGCCAGTAGTATAGGTAGCCCAAACGTCCTGACTTTC
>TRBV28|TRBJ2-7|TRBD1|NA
CASSLGTGRYF
TGTGCCAGCAGTCTCGGGACAGGGAGATACTTC
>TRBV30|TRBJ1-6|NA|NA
CAWSTGNGHSPLHF
TGTGCCTGGAGCACCGGGAACGGGCATTCACCCCTCCACTTT
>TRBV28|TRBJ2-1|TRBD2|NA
CASSRLAGGQISYNEQFF
TGTGCCAGCAGTCGACTAGCGGGGGGGCAGATCTCCTACAATGAGCAGTTCTTC
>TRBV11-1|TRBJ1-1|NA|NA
CASILRAGQNTEAFF
TGTGCCAGCATTCTAAGGGCCGGACAGAACACTGAAGCTTTCTTT
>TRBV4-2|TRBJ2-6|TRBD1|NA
CASSQEGPGGNGANVLTF
TGTGCCAGCAGCCAAGAGGGTCCAGGGGGCAATGGGGCCAACGTCCTGACTTTC
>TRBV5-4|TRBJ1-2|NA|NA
CASSFGGTPNYGYTF
TGTGCCAGCAGCTTTGGTGGCACGCCTAACTATGGCTACACCTTC
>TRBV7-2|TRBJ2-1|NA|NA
CASSFAGEFYNEQFF
TGTGCCAGCAGCTTCGCTGGGGAGTTCTACAATGAGCAGTTCTTC
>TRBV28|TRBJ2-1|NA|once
CASSLGSSYNEQFF
TGTGCCAGCAGTTTAGGGAGCTCCTACAATGAGCAGTTCTTC
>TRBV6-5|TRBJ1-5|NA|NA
CASRDSDTSNQPQHF
TGTGCCAGCAGAGATTCGGACACCAGCAATCAGCCCCAGCATTTT
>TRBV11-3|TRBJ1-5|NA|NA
CASSPAARDTAGVYQPQHF
TGTGCCAGCAGCCCAGCAGCGAGGGACACCGCTGGAGTTTATCAGCCCCAGCATTTT
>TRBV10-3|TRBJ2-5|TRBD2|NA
CAISDASGDGQETQYF
TGTGCCATCAGTGATGCTAGCGGGGACGGCCAAGAGACCCAGTACTTC
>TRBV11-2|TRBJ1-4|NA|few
CASWGDRNEKLFF
TGTGCCAGCTGGGGGGACCGTAATGAAAAACTGTTTTTT
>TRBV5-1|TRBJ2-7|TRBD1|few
CASRVAGTASYEQYF
TGCGCCAGCAGAGTAGCCGGGACAGCTTCCTACGAGCAGTACTTC
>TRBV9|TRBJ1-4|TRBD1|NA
CASSTTTGLYEKLFF
TGTGCCAGCAGCACAACGACAGGGCTGTATGAAAAACTGTTTTTT
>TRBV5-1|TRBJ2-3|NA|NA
CASSLSVSPDTQYF
TGCGCCAGCAGCTTGTCGGTCTCCCCAGATACGCAGTATTTT
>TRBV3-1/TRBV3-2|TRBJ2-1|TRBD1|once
CASSLRDRAYMGGGNEQFF
TGTGCCAGCAGCCTCCGGGACAGGGCCTATATGGGGGGGGGCAATGAGCAGTTCTTC
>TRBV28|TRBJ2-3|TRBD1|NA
CASSLRGGHGPDTQYF
TGTGCCAGCAGTTTACGAGGGGGCCATGGTCCAGATACGCAGTATTTT
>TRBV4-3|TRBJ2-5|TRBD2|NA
CASSQDSSDPGGAQYF
TGCGCCAGCAGCCAAGATAGTTCGGACCCGGGGGGGGCCCAGTACTTC
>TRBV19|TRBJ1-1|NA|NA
CASSIGRRGHLNTEAFF
TGTGCCAGTAGTATAGGCCGCCGGGGACATTTGAACACTGAAGCTTTCTTT
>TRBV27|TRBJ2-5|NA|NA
CASSLWSGEETQYF
TGTGCCAGCAGTTTATGGAGCGGCGAAGAGACCCAGTACTTC
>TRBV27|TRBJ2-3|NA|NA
CASKRASKLDTQYF
TGTGCCAGCAAACGGGCTAGCAAATTAGATACGCAGTATTTT
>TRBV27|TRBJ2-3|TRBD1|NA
CASSRDRNTDTQYF
TGTGCCAGCAGTCGGGACAGGAACACAGATACGCAGTATTTT
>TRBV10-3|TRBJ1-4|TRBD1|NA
CAISDRGTNEKLFF
TGTGCCATCAGTGACAGGGGGACTAATGAAAAACTGTTTTTT
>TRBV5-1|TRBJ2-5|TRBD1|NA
CASSYWGQGQETQYF
TGCGCCAGCAGCTATTGGGGACAGGGCCAAGAGACCCAGTACTTC
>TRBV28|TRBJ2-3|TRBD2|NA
CASTTAWGGADTQYF
TGTGCCAGCACTACTGCATGGGGGGGGGCAGATACGCAGTATTTT
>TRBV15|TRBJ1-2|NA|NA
CATSRVGGQGSGYTF
TGTGCCACCAGCAGAGTTGGTGGGCAGGGTAGCGGCTACACCTTC
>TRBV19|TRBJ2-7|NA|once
CASRFAGEQYF
TGTGCCAGTAGGTTTGCGGGAGAGCAGTACTTC
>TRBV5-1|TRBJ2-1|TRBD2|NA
CASSLGLAVNEQFF
TGCGCCAGCAGCTTGGGGCTAGCGGTCAATGAGCAGTTCTTC
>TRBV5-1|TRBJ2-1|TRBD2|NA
CASSLAASGGPYNEQFF
TGCGCCAGCAGCTTGGCCGCTAGCGGGGGACCTTACAATGAGCAGTTCTTC
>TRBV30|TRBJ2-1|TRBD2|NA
CAWWGGNEQFF
TGTGCCTGGTGGGGGGGCAATGAGCAGTTCTTC
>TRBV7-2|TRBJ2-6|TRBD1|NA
CASSPQTGGRSGANVLTF
TGTGCCAGCAGCCCCCAGACAGGGGGCCGCTCTGGGGCCAACGTCCTGACTTTC
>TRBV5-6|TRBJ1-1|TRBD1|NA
CASSARRDRGWVTEAFF
TGTGCCAGCAGCGCACGCCGGGACAGGGGATGGGTCACTGAAGCTTTCTTT
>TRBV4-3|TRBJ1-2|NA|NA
CASSQGAYGYTF
TGCGCCAGCAGCCAAGGGGCCTATGGCTACACCTTC
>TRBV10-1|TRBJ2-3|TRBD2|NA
CASSVISGGSTDTQYF
TGCGCCAGCAGTGTAATTAGCGGGGGGTCCACAGATACGCAGTATTTT
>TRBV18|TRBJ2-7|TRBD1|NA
CASSPGQVDEQYF
TGTGCCAGCTCACCAGGACAGGTGGATGAGCAGTACTTC
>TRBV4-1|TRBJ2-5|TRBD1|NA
CASSQGDRGWETQYF
TGCGCCAGCAGCCAAGGGGACAGGGGGTGGGAGACCCAGTACTTC
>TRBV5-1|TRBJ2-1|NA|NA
CASSLVPGMVAEQFF
TGCGCCAGCAGCTTGGTCCCTGGTATGGTGGCTGAGCAGTTCTTC
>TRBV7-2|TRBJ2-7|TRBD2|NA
CASSIRTSGGGEQYF
TGTGCCAGCAGCATTAGGACTAGCGGGGGGGGCGAGCAGTACTTC
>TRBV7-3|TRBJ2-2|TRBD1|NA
CASSLRGLDTGELFF
TGTGCCAGCAGCCTCAGGGGGCTGGACACCGGGGAGCTGTTTTTT
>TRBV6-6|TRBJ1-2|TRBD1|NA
CASSYQTGEGYTF
TGTGCCAGCAGTTACCAGACAGGGGAGGGCTACACCTTC
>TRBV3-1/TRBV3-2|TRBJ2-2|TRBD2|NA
CASSQGLAGARSRTGELFF
TGTGCCAGCAGCCAAGGACTAGCGGGGGCCCGGAGTCGAACCGGGGAGCTGTTTTTT
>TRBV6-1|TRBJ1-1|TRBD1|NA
CASSEDRGRSRNTEAFF
TGTGCCAGCAGTGAGGACAGGGGGAGATCTCGGAACACTGAAGCTTTCTTT
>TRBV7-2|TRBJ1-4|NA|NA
CASSSTPTRTNEKLFF
TGTGCCAGCAGCTCGACACCAACCCGTACGAATGAAAAACTGTTTTTT
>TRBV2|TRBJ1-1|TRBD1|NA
CASSEETGTGGRQTEAFF
TGTGCCAGCAGTGAAGAGACCGGGACAGGGGGCCGGCAGACTGAAGCTTTCTTT
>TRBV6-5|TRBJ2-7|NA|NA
CASRYRGGEQYF
TGTGCCAGCAGGTATAGGGGTGGCGAGCAGTACTTC
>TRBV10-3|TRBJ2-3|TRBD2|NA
CATDSGGTYTDTQYF
TGTGCCACGGATAGCGGGGGGACCTACACAGATACGCAGTATTTT
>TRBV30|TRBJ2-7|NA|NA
CAWSVRPGVYEQYF
TGTGCCTGGAGTGTGAGGCCAGGGGTTTACGAGCAGTACTTC
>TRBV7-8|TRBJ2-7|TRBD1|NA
CASSLPRTGQSSYEQYF
TGTGCCAGCAGCTTACCCCGGACAGGGCAAAGCTCCTACGAGCAGTACTTC
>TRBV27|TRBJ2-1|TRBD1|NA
CASSSGQGGFYNEQFF
TGTGCCAGCAGTTCGGGACAGGGTGGATTCTACAATGAGCAGTTCTTC
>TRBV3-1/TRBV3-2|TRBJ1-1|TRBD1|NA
CASSPRDRHTEAFF
TGTGCCAGCAGCCCCCGGGACAGACACACTGAAGCTTTCTTT
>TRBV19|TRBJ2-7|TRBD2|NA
CASSMERGANFVDEQYF
TGTGCCAGTAGTATGGAGCGGGGGGCCAACTTTGTGGACGAGCAGTACTTC
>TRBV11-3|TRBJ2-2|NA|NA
CASGGTNTGELFF
TGTGCCAGCGGGGGGACGAACACCGGGGAGCTGTTTTTT
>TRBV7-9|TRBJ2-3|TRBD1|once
CASSHQGAALGVTDTQYF
TGTGCCAGCAGCCATCAGGGGGCCGCTTTAGGTGTCACAGATACGCAGTATTTT
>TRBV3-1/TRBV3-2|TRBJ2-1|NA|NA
CASSRDSYNEQFF
TGTGCCAGCAGCCGGGACTCGTACAATGAGCAGTTCTTC